This T cell receptor beta chain was found in a study of identical twins. Study-level results: Zero-insertion analyses might be partly confounded by invariant T cells like MAIT and iNKT.

Remarks on this clonotype: Its target is not known.

CDR1 and CDR2 from the germline V gene are MNHNS and SASEGT. The length of the CDR3 is 18 residues. V was pared by 0 bases and J by 0 bases, with 17 bases between. TCRdb re-analysed the 5' RACE reads in MiXCR, keeping a single row per CDR3 protein. The sample has around 1.7 million distinct CDR3 sequences, roughly 35% seen once. The chain has TRBV6-1 and TRBJ1-1; D is uncertain. Input material: cord blood. The receptor's source is a newborn girl in good health. The CDR3 bases are TGTGCCAGCAGTGAAGCGCCCGGCCGGGATACATTGAACACTGAAGCTTTCTTT. This codes for CASSEAPGRDTLNTEAFF.